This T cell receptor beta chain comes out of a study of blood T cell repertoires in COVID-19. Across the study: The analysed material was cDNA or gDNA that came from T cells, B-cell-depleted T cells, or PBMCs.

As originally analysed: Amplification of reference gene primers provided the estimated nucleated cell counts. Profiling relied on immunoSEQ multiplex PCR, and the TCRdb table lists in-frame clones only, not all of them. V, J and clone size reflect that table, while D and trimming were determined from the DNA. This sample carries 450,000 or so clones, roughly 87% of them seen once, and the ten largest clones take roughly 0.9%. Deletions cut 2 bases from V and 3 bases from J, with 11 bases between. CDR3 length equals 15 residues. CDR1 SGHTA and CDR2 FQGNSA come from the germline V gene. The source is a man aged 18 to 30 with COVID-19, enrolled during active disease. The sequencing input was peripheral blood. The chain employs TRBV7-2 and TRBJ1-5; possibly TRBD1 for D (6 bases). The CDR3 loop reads CASSLQGRVNQPQHF. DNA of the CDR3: TGTGCCAGCAGCTTACAGGGGAGGGTCAATCAGCCCCAGCATTTT.